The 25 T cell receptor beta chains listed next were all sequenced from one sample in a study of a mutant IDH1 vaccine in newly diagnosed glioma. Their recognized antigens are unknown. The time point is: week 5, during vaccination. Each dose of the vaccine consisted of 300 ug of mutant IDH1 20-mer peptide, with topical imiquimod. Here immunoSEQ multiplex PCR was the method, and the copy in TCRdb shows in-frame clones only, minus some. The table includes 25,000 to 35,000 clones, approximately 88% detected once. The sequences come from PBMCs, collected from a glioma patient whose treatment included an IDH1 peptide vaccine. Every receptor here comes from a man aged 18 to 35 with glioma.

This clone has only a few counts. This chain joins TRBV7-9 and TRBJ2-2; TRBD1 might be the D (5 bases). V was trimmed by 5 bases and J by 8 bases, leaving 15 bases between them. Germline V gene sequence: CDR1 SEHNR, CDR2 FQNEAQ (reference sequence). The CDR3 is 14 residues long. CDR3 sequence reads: CASSPQGIRGELFF. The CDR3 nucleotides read TGTGCCAGCAGCCCCCAGGGTATACGAGGGGAGCTGTTTTTT.

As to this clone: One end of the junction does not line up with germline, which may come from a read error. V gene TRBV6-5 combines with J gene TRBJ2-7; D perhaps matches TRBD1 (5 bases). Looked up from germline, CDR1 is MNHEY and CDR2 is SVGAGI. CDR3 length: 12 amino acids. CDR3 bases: TGTGCCAGCAGCCCGCCTCAGGGCGAGCGGTACTTC. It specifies CASSPPQGERYF.

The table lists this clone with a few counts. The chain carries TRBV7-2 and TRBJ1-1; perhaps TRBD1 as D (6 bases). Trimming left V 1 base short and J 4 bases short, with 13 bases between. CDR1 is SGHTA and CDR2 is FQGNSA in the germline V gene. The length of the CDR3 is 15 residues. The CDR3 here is CASSLEGEGVTEAFF. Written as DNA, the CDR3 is TGTGCCAGCAGCTTAGAAGGGGAGGGGGTCACTGAAGCTTTCTTT. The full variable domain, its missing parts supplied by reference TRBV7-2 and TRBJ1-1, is GAGVSQSPSNKVTEKGKDVELRCDPISGHTALYWYRQSLGQGLEFLIYFQGNSAPDKSGLPSDRFSAERTGGSVSTLTIQRTQQEDSAVYLCASSLEGEGVTEAFFGQGTRLTVV.

Here the CDR3 reads CASRTSGNQPQHF. The DNA of the CDR3 is TGTGCCAGCAGAACATCCGGCAATCAGCCCCAGCATTTT. V and J are TRBV28 and TRBJ1-5; D not resolved. Trimming removed 6 bases at V and 2 bases at J, with 8 bases between. CDR3 length: 13 residues. CDR1 is MDHEN and CDR2 is SYDVKM in the germline V gene.

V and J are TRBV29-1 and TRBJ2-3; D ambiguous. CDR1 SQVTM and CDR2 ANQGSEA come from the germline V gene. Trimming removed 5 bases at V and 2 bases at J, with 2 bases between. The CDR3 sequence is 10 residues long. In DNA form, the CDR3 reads TGCAGCGTTACCACAGATACGCAGTATTTT. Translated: CSVTTDTQYF.

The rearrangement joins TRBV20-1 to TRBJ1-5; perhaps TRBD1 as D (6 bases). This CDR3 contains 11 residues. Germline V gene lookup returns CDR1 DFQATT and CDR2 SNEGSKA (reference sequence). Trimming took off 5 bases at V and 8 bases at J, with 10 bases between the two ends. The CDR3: CSAGYREPQHF. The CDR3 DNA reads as TGCAGTGCTGGGTACAGGGAGCCCCAGCATTTT.

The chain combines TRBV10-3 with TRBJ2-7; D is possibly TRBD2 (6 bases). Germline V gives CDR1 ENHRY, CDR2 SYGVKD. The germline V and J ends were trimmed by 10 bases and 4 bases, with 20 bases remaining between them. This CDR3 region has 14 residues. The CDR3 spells CATSRAGPTYEQYF. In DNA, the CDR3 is TGTGCCACCTCAAGAGCGGGCCCAACGTACGAGCAGTACTTC.

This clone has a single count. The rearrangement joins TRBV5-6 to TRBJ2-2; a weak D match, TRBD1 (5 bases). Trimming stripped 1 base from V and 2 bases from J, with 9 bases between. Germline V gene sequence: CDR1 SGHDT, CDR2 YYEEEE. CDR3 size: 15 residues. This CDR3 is CASSLTGLNTGELFF. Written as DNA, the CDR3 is TGTGCCAGCAGCTTGACAGGCCTTAACACCGGGGAGCTGTTTTTT. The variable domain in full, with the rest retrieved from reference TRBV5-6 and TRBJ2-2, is DAGVTQSPTHLIKTRGQQVTLRCSPKSGHDTVSWYQQALGQGPQFIFQYYEEEERQRGNFPDRFSGHQFPNYSSELNVNALLLGDSALYLCASSLTGLNTGELFFGEGSRLTVL.

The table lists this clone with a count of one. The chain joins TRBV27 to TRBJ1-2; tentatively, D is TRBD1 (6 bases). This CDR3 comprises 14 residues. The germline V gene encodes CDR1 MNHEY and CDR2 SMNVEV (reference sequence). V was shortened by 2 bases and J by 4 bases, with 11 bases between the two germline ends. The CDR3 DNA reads TGTGCCAGCAGTTTAGTTGGGACAAGCTATGGCTACACCTTC. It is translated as CASSLVGTSYGYTF.

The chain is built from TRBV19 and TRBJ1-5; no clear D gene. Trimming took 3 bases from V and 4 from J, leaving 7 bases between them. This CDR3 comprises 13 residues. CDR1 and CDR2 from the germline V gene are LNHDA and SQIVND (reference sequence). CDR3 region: CASSIGMNQPQHF. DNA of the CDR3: TGTGCCAGTAGTATTGGGATGAATCAGCCCCAGCATTTT.

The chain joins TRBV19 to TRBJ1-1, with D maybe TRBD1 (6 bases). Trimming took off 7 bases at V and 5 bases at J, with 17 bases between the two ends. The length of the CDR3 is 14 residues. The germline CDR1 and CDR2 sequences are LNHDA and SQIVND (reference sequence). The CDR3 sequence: CASKGIQGETEAFF. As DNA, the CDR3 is TGTGCCAGTAAAGGAATACAGGGAGAAACTGAAGCTTTCTTT.

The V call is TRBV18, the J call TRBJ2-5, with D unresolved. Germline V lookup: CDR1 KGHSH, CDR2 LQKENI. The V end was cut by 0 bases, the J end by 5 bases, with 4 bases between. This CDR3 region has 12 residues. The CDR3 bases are TGTGCCAGCTCACCACCCTCCGAGACCCAGTACTTC. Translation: CASSPPSETQYF.

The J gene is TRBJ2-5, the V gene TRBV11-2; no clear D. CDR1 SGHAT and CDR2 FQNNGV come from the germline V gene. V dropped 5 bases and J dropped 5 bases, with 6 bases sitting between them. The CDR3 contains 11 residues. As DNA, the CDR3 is TGTGCCAGCAGCCCTGGGGAGACCCAGTACTTC. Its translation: CASSPGETQYF.

This chain's CDR3 is CASGSDSNYGYTF. The DNA for the CDR3 is TGTGCCAGCGGTTCAGACAGTAACTATGGCTACACCTTC. The chain employs TRBV6-6 and TRBJ1-2, with a possible D match to TRBD1 (5 bases). The CDR3 covers 13 residues. V was shortened by 8 bases and J by 1 base, with 11 bases between the two germline ends. The germline V gene has CDR1 MNHNY and CDR2 SVGAGI (reference sequence).

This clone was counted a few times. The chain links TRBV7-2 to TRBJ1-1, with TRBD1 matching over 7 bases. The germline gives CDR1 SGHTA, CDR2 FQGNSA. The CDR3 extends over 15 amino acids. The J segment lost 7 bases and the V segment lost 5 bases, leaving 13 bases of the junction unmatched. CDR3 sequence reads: CASSHTTGAGGEAFF. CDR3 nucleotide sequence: TGTGCCAGCAGCCACACAACAGGGGCGGGGGGTGAAGCTTTCTTT.

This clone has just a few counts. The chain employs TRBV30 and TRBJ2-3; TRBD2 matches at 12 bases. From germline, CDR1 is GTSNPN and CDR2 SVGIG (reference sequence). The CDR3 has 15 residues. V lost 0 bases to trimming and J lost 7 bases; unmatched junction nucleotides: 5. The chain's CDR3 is CAWSVSSGRAYTQYF. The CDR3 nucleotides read TGTGCCTGGAGTGTTTCTAGCGGGAGGGCTTATACGCAGTATTTT. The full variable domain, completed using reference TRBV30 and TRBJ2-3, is SQTIHQWPATLVQPVGSPLSLECTVEGTSNPNLYWYRQAAGRGLQLLFYSVGIGQISSEVPQNLSASRPQDRQFILSSKKLLLSDSGFYLCAWSVSSGRAYTQYFGPGTRLTVL.

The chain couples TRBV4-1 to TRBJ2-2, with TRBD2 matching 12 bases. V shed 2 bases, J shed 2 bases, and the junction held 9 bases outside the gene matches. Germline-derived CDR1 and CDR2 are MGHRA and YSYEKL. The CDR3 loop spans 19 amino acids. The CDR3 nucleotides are TGCGCCAGCAGCCAATCCCAGCTAGCGGGAGGGCTAAACACCGGGGAGCTGTTTTTT. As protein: CASSQSQLAGGLNTGELFF.

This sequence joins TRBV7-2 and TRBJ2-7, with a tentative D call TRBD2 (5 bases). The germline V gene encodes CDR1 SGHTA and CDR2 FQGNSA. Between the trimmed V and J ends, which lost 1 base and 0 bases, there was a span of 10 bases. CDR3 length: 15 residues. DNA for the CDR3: TGTGCCAGCAGCTTAGTGGGAGAGAGCTCCTACGAGCAGTACTTC. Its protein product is CASSLVGESSYEQYF.

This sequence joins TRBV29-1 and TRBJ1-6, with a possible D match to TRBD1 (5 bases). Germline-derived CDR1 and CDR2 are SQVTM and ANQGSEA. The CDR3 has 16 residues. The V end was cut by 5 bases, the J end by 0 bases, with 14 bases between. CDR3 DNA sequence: TGCAGCGTTCATGACAGCGAAAGCTCCTATAATTCACCCCTCCACTTT. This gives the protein CSVHDSESSYNSPLHF.

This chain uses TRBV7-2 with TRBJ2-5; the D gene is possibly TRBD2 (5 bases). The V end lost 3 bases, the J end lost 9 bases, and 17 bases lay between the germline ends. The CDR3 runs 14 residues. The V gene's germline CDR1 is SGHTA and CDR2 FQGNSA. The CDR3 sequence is CASSLTTVARSQYF. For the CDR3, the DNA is TGTGCCAGCAGCTTGACGACGGTAGCGCGGTCCCAGTACTTC.

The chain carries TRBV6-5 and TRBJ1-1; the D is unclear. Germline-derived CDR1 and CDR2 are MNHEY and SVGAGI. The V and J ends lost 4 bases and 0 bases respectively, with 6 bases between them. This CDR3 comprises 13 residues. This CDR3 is CASSSLMNTEAFF. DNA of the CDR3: TGTGCCAGCAGTTCCCTTATGAACACTGAAGCTTTCTTT.

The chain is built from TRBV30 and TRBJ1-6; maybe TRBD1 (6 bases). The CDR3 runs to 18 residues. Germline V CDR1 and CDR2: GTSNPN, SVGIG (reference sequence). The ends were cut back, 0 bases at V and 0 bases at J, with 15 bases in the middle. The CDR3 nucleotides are TGTGCCTGGAGTGTAGGGACACAACTTAGCTCCTATAATTCACCCCTCCACTTT. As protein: CAWSVGTQLSSYNSPLHF.

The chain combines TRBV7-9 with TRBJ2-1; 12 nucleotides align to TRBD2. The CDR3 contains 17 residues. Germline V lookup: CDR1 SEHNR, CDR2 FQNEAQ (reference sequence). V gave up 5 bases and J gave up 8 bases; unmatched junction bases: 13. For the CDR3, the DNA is TGTGCCAGCAGCCGAGCCGTCAGACTAGCGGGAGACGATGAGCAGTTCTTC. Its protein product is CASSRAVRLAGDDEQFF.

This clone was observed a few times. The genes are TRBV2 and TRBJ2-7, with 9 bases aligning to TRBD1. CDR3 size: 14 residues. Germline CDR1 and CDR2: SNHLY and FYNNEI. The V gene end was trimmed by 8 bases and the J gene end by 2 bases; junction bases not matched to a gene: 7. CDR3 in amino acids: CASSLGTGTYEQYF. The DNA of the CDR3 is TGTGCCAGCTCCCTCGGGACAGGGACCTACGAGCAGTACTTC.

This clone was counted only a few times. The DNA for the CDR3 is TGTGCCAGCAGCTTAGGGACTAGAGGTGAGCAGTTCTTC. Residues: CASSLGTRGEQFF. The genes are TRBV7-9 and TRBJ2-1; 7 bases match TRBD2. V lost 1 base to trimming and J lost 9 bases; unmatched junction nucleotides: 3. CDR3 length equals 13 residues. Per germline, CDR1 SEHNR and CDR2 FQNEAQ (reference sequence).